The 8 T cell receptor beta chains given below trace back to one sample, sequenced in a study of blood T cell repertoires in COVID-19. Assay used: immunoSEQ multiplex PCR; TCRdb lists only in-frame clones, some missing. Among roughly 29,000 clones listed, approximately 81% were seen once. The sample comprised peripheral blood. These receptors were collected from an older woman with acute or convalescent COVID-19.

The chain uses TRBV2 and TRBJ2-5; 11 bases are a match to TRBD1. Germline CDR1 and CDR2: SNHLY and FYNNEI. The CDR3 loop spans 15 amino acids. Losses at the gene ends were 7 bases for V and 2 bases for J; bases not matched to a gene: 6. The CDR3 loop is CASKPGTGGQETQYF. The CDR3 nucleotides read TGTGCCAGCAAGCCCGGGACAGGGGGACAAGAGACCCAGTACTTC.

The chain employs TRBV6-2 or TRBV6-3 and TRBJ2-2; 13 positions agree with TRBD2. The J segment lost 4 bases and the V segment lost 5 bases, leaving 4 bases of the junction unmatched. Germline CDR1 is MNHEY and CDR2 is SVGEGT. The length of the CDR3 is 16 residues. The CDR3 bases are TGTGCCAGCAGTAAGACTAGCGGGGGGCTCACCGGGGAGCTGTTTTTT. This sequence encodes CASSKTSGGLTGELFF.

CDR3 coding DNA: TGCAGCGTTGAAAGACAGCCGAAGAACACTGAAGCTTTCTTT. It codes for CSVERQPKNTEAFF. V usage is TRBV29-1 and J usage is TRBJ1-1, with TRBD1 as a possible D gene (5 bases). Germline assignment: CDR1 SQVTM and CDR2 ANQGSEA. The CDR3 loop spans 14 amino acids. Trimming cost V 2 bases and J 1 base, with 11 bases left between them.

CDR3 sequence: CATWGGQGARGYGYTF. CDR3 sequence (DNA): TGTGCCACCTGGGGAGGACAGGGGGCGAGAGGGTATGGCTACACCTTC. V is TRBV24-1 and J is TRBJ1-2; 11 bases match TRBD1. Germline trimming cut 9 bases from V and 5 bases from J; bases unmatched to any gene: 13. The CDR3 has 16 residues. The germline gives CDR1 KGHDR, CDR2 SFDVKD.

The V and J genes are TRBV7-9 and TRBJ2-5, with 8 positions matching TRBD2. This CDR3 spans 14 amino acids. V lost 6 bases and J lost 5; bases outside the gene matches: 8. Germline-derived CDR1 and CDR2 are SEHNR and FQNEAQ (reference sequence). CDR3 sequence reads: CASRISGLVETQYF. CDR3 in DNA: TGTGCCAGCAGGATCTCGGGACTAGTCGAGACCCAGTACTTC.

This chain connects TRBV30 to TRBJ2-3, with D tentatively TRBD2 (5 bases). Trimming took 0 bases from V and 1 from J, leaving 5 bases between them. This CDR3 is built from 13 residues. The germline gives CDR1 GTSNPN, CDR2 SVGIG (reference sequence). The CDR3 sequence is CAWSVGGTDTQYF. Written as DNA, the CDR3 is TGTGCCTGGAGTGTGGGAGGCACAGATACGCAGTATTTT. The full variable domain, with the rest looked up from reference TRBV30 and TRBJ2-3, is SQTIHQWPATLVQPVGSPLSLECTVEGTSNPNLYWYRQAAGRGLQLLFYSVGIGQISSEVPQNLSASRPQDRQFILSSKKLLLSDSGFYLCAWSVGGTDTQYFGPGTRLTVL.

J is TRBJ2-1 and V is TRBV7-3, with TRBD2 matching over 11 bases. Germline V lookup: CDR1 SGHTA, CDR2 FQGTGA. Germline trimming cut 5 bases from V and 7 bases from J; bases unmatched to any gene: 10. CDR3 length: 16 residues. The CDR3 loop reads CASSPSTSGVRNEQFF. CDR3 nucleotide sequence: TGTGCCAGCAGCCCCTCGACTAGCGGGGTTAGAAATGAGCAGTTCTTC.

The chain uses TRBV3-1 (or the pseudogene TRBV3-2) and TRBJ2-7; D is unclear. Germline V lookup: CDR1 LGHDT, CDR2 YNNKEL (reference sequence). CDR3 length: 12 amino acids. Trimming left V 1 base short and J 13 bases short, with 14 bases between. Here the CDR3 reads CASSQGESVSYF. Written as DNA, the CDR3 is TGTGCCAGCAGCCAAGGCGAGAGCGTCTCCTACTTC.